What follows is one TCR beta chain and its context. The data originate from a study of cytomegalovirus exposure and HLA in healthy donors. Vbeta (60) and Jbeta (13) primers were used in the PCR. Here immunoSEQ multiplex PCR was the method, and the copy in TCRdb shows in-frame clones only, minus some. The sample records around 140,000 clones, approximately 8.9% being singletons. This CDR3 spans 15 amino acids. V was clipped by 7 bases and J by 1 base; unmatched bases: 8. Germline CDR1 is MNHEY and CDR2 is SMNVEV (reference sequence). The chain combines TRBV27 with TRBJ1-2; 8 nucleotides align to TRBD1. The sequenced sample consisted of PBMCs. This receptor was obtained from a woman in her thirties or forties in good health and CMV-seropositive. CDR3 sequence: CASTPTTGVNYGYTF. DNA for the CDR3: TGTGCCAGCACCCCTACGACAGGGGTTAACTATGGCTACACCTTC.